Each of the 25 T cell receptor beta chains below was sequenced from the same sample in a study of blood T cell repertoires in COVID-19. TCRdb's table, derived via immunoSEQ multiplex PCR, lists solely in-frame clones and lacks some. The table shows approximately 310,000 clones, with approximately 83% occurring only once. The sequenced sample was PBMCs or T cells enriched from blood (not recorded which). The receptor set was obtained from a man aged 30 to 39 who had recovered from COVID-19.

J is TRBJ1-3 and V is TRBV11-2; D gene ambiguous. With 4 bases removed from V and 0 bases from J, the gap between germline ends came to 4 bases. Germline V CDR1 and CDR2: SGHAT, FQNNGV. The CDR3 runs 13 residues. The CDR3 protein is CASSSFSGNTIYF. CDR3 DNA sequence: TGTGCCAGCAGCTCCTTCTCTGGAAACACCATATATTTT.

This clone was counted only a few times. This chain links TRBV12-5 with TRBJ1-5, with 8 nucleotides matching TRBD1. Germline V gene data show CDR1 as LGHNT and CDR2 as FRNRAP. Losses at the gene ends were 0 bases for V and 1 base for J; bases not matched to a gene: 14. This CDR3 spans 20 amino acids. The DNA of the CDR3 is TGTGCTAGTGGTTTGGTAATTCACAGGGGGGAAGTACGGAGCAATCAGCCCCAGCATTTT. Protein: CASGLVIHRGEVRSNQPQHF.

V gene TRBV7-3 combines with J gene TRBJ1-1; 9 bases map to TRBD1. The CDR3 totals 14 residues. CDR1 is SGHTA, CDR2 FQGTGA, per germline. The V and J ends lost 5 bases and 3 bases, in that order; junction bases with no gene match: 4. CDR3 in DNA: TGTGCCAGCAGCCCTCGACAGGGGGACACTGAAGCTTTCTTT. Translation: CASSPRQGDTEAFF.

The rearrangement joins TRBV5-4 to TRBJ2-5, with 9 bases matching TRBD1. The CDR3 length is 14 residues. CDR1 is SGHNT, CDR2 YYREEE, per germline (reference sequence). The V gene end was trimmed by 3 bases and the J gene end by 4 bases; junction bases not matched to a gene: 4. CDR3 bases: TGTGCCAGCAGCTCCGGGACAGGGCGAGAGACCCAGTACTTC. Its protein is CASSSGTGRETQYF.

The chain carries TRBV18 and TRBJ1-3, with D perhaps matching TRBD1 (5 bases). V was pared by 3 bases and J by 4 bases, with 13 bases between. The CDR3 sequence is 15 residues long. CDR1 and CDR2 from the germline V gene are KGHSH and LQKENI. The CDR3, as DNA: TGTGCCAGCTCACCCCCAGGGAACTCGGGAAACACCATATATTTT. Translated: CASSPPGNSGNTIYF. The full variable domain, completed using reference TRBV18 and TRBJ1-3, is NAGVMQNPRHLVRRRGQEARLRCSPMKGHSHVYWYRQLPEEGLKFMVYLQKENIIDESGMPKERFSAEFPKEGPSILRIQQVVRGDSAAYFCASSPPGNSGNTIYFGEGSWLTVV.

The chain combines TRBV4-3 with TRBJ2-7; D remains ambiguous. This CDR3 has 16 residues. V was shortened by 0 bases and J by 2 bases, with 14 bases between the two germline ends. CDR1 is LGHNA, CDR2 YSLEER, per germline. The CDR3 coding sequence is TGCGCCAGCAGCCAAGATGGCTCGTCCCCCACCTACGAGCAGTACTTC. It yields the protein CASSQDGSSPTYEQYF.

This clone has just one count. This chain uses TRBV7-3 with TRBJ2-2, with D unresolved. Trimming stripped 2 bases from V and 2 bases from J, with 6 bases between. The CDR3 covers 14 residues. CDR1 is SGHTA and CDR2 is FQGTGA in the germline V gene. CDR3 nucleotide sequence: TGTGCCAGCAGCTTACTAGTCAACACCGGGGAGCTGTTTTTT. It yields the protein CASSLLVNTGELFF.

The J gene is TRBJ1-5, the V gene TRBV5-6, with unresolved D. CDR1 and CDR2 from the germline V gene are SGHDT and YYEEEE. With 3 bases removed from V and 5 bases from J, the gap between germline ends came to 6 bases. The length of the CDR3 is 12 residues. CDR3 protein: CASSSIDQPQHF. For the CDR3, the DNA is TGTGCCAGCAGCTCTATAGATCAGCCCCAGCATTTT.

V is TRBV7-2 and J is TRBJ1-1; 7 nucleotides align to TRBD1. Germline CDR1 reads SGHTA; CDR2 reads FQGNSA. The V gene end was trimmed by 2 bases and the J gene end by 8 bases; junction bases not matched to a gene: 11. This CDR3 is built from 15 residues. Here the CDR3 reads CASSLNAGVRGEAFF. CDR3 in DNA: TGTGCCAGCAGCTTAAATGCCGGCGTCAGGGGGGAAGCTTTCTTT.

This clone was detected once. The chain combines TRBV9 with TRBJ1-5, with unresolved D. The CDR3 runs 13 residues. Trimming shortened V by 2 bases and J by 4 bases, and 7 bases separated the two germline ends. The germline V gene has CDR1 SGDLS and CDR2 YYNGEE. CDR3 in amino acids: CASSVELNQPQHF. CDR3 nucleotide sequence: TGTGCCAGCAGCGTTGAGTTAAATCAGCCCCAGCATTTT.

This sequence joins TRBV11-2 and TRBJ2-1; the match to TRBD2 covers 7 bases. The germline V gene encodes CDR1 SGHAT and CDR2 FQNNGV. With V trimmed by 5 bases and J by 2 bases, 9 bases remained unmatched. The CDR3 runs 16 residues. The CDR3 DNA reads TGTGCCAGCAGCCCCGTGCGCGGGGGACCCTACAATGAGCAGTTCTTC. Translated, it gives CASSPVRGGPYNEQFF.

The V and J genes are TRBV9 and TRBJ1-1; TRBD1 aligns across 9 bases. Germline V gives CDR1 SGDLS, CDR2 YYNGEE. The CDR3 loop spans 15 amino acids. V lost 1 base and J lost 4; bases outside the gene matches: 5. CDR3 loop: CASSVRDRVGTEAFF. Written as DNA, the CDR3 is TGTGCCAGCAGCGTAAGGGACAGGGTGGGCACTGAAGCTTTCTTT.

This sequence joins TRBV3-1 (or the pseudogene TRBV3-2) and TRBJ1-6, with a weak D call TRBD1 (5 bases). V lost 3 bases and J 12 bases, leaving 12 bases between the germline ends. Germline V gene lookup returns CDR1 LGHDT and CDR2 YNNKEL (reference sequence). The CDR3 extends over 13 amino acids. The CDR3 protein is CASSQNRGEPLHF. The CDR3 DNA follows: TGTGCCAGCAGCCAGAATAGGGGTGAACCCCTCCACTTT.

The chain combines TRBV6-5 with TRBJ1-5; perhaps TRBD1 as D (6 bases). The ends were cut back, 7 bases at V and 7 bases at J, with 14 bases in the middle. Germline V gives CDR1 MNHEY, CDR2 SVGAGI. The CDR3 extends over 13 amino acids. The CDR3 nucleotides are TGTGCCAGCATATTACAGGGAAAACAGCCCCAGCATTTT. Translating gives CASILQGKQPQHF.

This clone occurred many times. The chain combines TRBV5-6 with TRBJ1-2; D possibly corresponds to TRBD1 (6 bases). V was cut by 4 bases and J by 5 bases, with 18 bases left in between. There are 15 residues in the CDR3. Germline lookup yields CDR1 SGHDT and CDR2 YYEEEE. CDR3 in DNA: TGTGCCAGCAGCACGAGGGGGGGAGCCCTGTATGGCTACACCTTC. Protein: CASSTRGGALYGYTF.

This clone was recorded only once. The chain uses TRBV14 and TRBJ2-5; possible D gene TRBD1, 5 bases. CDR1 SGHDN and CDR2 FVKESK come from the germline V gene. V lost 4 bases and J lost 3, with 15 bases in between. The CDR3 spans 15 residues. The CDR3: CASSPGAGIEETQYF. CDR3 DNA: TGTGCCAGCAGCCCTGGGGCAGGGATAGAAGAGACCCAGTACTTC. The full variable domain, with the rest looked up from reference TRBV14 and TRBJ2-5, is EAGVTQFPSHSVIEKGQTVTLRCDPISGHDNLYWYRRVMGKEIKFLLHFVKESKQDESGMPNNRFLAERTGGTYSTLKVQPAELEDSGVYFCASSPGAGIEETQYFGPGTRLLVL.

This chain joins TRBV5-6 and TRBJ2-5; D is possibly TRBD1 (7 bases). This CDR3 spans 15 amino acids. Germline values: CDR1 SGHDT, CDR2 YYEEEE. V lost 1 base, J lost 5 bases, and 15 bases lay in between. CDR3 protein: CASSLQAGGGETQYF. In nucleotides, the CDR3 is TGTGCCAGCAGCTTGCAGGCAGGGGGAGGCGAGACCCAGTACTTC.

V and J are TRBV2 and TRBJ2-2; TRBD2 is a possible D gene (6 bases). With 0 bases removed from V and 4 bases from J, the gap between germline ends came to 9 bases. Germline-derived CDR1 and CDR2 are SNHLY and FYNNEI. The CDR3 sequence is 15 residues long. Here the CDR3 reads CASSEAGGVTGELFF. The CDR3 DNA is TGTGCCAGCAGTGAAGCGGGAGGTGTCACCGGGGAGCTGTTTTTT.

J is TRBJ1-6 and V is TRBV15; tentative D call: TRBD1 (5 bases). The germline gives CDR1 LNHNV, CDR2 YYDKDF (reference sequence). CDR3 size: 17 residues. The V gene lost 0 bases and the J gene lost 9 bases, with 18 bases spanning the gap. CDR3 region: CATSRDRVGRGSSPLHF. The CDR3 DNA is TGTGCCACCAGCAGAGATCGGGTCGGGAGGGGAAGTTCACCCCTCCACTTT.

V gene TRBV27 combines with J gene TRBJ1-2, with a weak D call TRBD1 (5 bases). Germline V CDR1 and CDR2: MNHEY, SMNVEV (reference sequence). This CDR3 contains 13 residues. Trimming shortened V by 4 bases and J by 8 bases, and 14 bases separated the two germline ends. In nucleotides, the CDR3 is TGTGCCAGCAGTTCCCGGGGGAGGGAGGGCTACACCTTC. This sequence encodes CASSSRGREGYTF.

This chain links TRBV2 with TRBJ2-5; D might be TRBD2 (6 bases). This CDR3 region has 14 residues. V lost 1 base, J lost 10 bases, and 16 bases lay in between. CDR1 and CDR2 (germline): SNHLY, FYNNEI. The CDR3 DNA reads TGTGCCAGCAGTGAAGTGGAGGAGGGAATGGGCCAGTACTTC. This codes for CASSEVEEGMGQYF.

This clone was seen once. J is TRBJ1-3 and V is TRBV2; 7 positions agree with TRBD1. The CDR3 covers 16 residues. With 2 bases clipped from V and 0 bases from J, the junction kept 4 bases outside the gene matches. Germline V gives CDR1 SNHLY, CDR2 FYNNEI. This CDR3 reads CASSEYQGVSGNTIYF. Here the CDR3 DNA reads TGTGCCAGCAGTGAATATCAGGGGGTCTCTGGAAACACCATATATTTT. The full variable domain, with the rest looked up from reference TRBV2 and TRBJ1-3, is EPEVTQTPSHQVTQMGQEVILRCVPISNHLYFYWYRQILGQKVEFLVSFYNNEISEKSEIFDDQFSVERPDGSNFTLKIRSTKLEDSAMYFCASSEYQGVSGNTIYFGEGSWLTVV.

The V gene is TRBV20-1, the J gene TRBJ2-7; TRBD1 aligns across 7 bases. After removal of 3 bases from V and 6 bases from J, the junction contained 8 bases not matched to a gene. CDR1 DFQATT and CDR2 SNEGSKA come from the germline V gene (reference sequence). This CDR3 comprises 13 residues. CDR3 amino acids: CSASRRGRGEQYF. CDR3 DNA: TGCAGTGCTAGTAGAAGGGGGCGCGGCGAGCAGTACTTC.

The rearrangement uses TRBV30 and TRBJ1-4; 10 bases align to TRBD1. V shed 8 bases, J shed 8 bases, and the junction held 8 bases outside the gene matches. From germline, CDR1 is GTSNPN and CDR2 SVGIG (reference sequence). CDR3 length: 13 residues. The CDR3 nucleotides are TGTGCCAGCCACCGGGACAGGGGCGAAAAACTGTTTTTT. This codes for CASHRDRGEKLFF.

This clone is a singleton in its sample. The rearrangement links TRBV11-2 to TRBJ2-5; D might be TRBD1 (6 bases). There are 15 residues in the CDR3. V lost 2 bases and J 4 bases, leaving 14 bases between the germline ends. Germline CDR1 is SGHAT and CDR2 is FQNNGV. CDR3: CASSLSERGLETQYF. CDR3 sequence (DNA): TGTGCCAGCAGCTTATCTGAGAGGGGGTTAGAGACCCAGTACTTC.